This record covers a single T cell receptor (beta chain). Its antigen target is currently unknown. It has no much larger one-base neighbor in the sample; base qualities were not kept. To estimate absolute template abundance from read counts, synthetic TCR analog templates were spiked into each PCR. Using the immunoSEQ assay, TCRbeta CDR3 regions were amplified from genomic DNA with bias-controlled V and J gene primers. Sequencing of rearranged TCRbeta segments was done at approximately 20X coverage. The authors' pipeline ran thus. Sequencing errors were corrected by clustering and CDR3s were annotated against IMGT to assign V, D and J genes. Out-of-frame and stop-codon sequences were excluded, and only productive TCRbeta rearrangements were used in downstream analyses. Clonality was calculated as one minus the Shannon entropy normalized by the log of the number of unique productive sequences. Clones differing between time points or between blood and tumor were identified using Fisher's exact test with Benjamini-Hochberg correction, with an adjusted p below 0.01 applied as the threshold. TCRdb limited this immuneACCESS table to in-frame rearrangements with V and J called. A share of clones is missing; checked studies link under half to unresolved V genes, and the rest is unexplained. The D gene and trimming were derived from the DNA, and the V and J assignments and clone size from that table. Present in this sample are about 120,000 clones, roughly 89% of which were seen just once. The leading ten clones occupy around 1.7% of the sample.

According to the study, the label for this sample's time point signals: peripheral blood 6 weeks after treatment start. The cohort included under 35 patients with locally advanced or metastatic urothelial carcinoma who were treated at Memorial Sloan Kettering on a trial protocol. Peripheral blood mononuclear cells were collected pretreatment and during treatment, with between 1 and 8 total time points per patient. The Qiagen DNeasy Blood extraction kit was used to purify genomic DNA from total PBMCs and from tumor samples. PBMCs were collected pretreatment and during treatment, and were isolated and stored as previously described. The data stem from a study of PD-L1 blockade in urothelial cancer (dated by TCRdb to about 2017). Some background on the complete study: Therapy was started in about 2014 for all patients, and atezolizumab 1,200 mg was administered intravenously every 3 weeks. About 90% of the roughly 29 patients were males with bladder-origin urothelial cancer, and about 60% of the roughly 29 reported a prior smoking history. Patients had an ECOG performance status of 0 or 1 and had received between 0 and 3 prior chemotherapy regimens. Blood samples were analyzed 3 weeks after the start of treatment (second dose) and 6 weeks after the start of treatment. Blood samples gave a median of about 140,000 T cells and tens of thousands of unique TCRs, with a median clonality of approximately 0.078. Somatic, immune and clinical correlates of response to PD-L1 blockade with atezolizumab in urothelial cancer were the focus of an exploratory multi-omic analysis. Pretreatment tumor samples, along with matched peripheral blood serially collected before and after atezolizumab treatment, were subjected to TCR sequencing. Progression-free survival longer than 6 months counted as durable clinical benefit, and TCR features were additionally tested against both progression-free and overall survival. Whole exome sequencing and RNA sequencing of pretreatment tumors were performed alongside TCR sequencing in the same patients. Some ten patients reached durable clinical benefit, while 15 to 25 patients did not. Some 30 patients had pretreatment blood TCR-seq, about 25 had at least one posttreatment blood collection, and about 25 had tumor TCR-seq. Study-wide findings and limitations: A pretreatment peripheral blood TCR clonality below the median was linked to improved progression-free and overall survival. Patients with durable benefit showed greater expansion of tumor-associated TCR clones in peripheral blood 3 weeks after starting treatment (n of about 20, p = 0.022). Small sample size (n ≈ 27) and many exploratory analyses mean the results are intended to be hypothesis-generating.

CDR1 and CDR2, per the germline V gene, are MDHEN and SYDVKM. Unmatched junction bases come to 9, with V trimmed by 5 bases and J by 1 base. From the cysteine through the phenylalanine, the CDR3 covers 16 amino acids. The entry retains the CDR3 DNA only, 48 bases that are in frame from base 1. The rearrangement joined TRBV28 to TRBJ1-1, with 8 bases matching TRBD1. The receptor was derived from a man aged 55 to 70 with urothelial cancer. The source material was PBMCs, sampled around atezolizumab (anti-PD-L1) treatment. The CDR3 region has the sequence CASSPPQGAWNTEAFF. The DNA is TGTGCCAGCAGTCCCCCCCAGGGGGCATGGAACACTGAAGCTTTCTTT.